This T cell receptor beta chain was identified during a study of T cell repertoires in cytomegalovirus infection. Study details: CMV infection together with matching HLA type was indicated by public TCR beta signatures.

A single record per CDR3 protein comes from TCRdb applying MiXCR to the reads. The profile shows around 740,000 distinct CDR3 sequences, about 40% of them singletons. This clonotype was observed many times. What was sequenced was PBMCs. The TCR originated in a human donor in good health (CMV status not recorded). Some clones in this sample may be carry-over from other donors' samples.

CDR3 nucleotides: TGTGCCAGCAGCACCCGGAAAGCGACTAATGAAAAACTGTTTTTT. The encoded protein is CASSTRKATNEKLFF. The chain has TRBV7-6 and TRBJ1-4; no clear D. Looked up from germline, CDR1 is SGHVS and CDR2 is FNYEAQ. The ends were cut back, 5 bases at V and 2 bases at J, with 12 bases in the middle. CDR3 length equals 15 residues.